The clone carrying this T cell receptor beta chain was observed many times. This sample stems from a study of Graves' ophthalmopathy and Graves' hyperthyroidism. CDR3 length: 13 residues. Germline V gene lookup returns CDR1 KGHDR and CDR2 SFDVKD. V was cut by 6 bases and J by 7 bases, with 12 bases left in between. Amplification of TCR beta CDR3 regions used RNA transcripts. The authors performed first-round RT-PCR with HTBI primers and then a second-round multiplex PCR. TCRdb re-derived calls from the multiplex PCR reads in MiXCR, one entry per CDR3 protein. The data contain 260,000 or so distinct CDR3 sequences, around 42% of them seen just once; the ten biggest clones take up more than 45%.

Input material: peripheral blood. The gene calls are TRBV24-1 and TRBJ1-5; D is possibly TRBD1 (6 bases). The clonotype was recovered from an adult man with Graves' ophthalmopathy. Here the CDR3 DNA reads TGTGCCACCAGTACCGGGGGCGGCCAGCCCCAGCATTTT. This encodes CATSTGGGQPQHF.